This passage covers 32 T cell receptor beta chains from one sample sequenced in a study of radiation and T cells in renal cell carcinoma. Time point indicated: blood 4 weeks post-SBRT, at nephrectomy. Treatment: 15 Gy SBRT to primary tumor, nephrectomy 4 weeks later. TCRdb's table, derived via immunoSEQ multiplex PCR, lists solely in-frame clones and lacks some. The sample has about 77,000 clones; roughly 85% are singletons. Sequencing was performed on blood, taken from a patient whose treatment included radiotherapy and nephrectomy. The receptors here all came from an older woman with renal cell carcinoma.

This clone was detected a few times. The chain recombines TRBV19 with TRBJ1-1; a possible D gene is TRBD1 (6 bases). V gave up 8 bases and J gave up 0 bases, with 16 bases separating them. Germline assignment: CDR1 LNHDA and CDR2 SQIVND (reference sequence). This CDR3 comprises 15 residues. The CDR3: CASLPGGQMNTEAFF. CDR3 in DNA: TGTGCCAGTTTACCCGGGGGGCAGATGAACACTGAAGCTTTCTTT.

This clone was detected only once. The rearrangement uses TRBV6-1 and TRBJ2-7; 7 positions agree with TRBD1. CDR3 length: 15 residues. CDR1 MNHNS and CDR2 SASEGT come from the germline V gene. The V gene end was trimmed by 6 bases and the J gene end by 3 bases; junction bases not matched to a gene: 11. Written as DNA, the CDR3 is TGTGCCAGCAGGGGACAGAAGATGAAACTCTACGAGCAGTACTTC. Amino acid sequence: CASRGQKMKLYEQYF.

The chain uses TRBV5-1 and TRBJ1-4; maybe TRBD1 (6 bases). Between the trimmed V and J ends, which lost 0 bases and 7 bases, there was a span of 13 bases. Germline values: CDR1 SGHRS, CDR2 YFSETQ. This CDR3 region has 15 residues. Written as DNA, the CDR3 is TGCGCCAGCAGCTTGGTATGGGGGCGGCGTGAAAAACTGTTTTTT. Amino acid sequence: CASSLVWGRREKLFF.

This clone was observed a handful of times. The rearrangement links TRBV2 to TRBJ1-1; D gene unclear. Germline CDR1 SNHLY, CDR2 FYNNEI. CDR3 length equals 13 residues. The V end was cut by 7 bases, the J end by 3 bases, with 12 bases between. This chain's CDR3 is CASTPIHDTEAFF. CDR3 nucleotide sequence: TGTGCCAGCACCCCTATCCACGACACTGAAGCTTTCTTT.

For the CDR3, the DNA is TGTGCCAGCAGCTTATCGGGACAAGGGGAGTACGAGCAGTACTTC. Translating gives CASSLSGQGEYEQYF. This rearrangement joins TRBV7-9 to TRBJ2-7, with D maybe TRBD1 (6 bases). Germline V gene data show CDR1 as SEHNR and CDR2 as FQNEAQ (reference sequence). The V and J ends lost 2 bases and 4 bases respectively, with 15 bases between them. The CDR3 consists of 15 residues. The whole variable domain, remainder taken from reference TRBV7-9 and TRBJ2-7, is DTGVSQNPRHKITKRGQNVTFRCDPISEHNRLYWYRQTLGQGPEFLTYFQNEAQLEKSRLLSDRFSAERPKGSFSTLEIQRTEQGDSAMYLCASSLSGQGEYEQYFGPGTRLTVT.

This clone was detected only a few times. CDR3 sequence (DNA): TGTGCCAGCAGCGCACCCGGGAACACTGAAGCTTTCTTT. Amino acid sequence: CASSAPGNTEAFF. The chain joins TRBV7-2 to TRBJ1-1, with unresolved D. V lost 5 bases and J 1 base, leaving 8 bases between the germline ends. CDR3 length equals 13 residues. The germline V gene has CDR1 SGHTA and CDR2 FQGNSA. Full variable domain (outside the CDR3, taken from reference TRBV7-2 and TRBJ1-1): GAGVSQSPSNKVTEKGKDVELRCDPISGHTALYWYRQSLGQGLEFLIYFQGNSAPDKSGLPSDRFSAERTGGSVSTLTIQRTQQEDSAVYLCASSAPGNTEAFFGQGTRLTVV.

The sample holds a few counts of this clone. This chain connects TRBV4-1 to TRBJ1-1, with D unclear. The CDR3 has 16 amino acids. CDR1 is MGHRA, CDR2 YSYEKL, per germline. The germline V and J ends were trimmed by 1 base and 7 bases, with 19 bases remaining between them. DNA for the CDR3: TGCGCCAGCAGCCAAGTGCCCGCGGCCTTGATTCATGAAGCTTTCTTT. Translation gives CASSQVPAALIHEAFF.

This chain joins TRBV25-1 and TRBJ2-3, with 7 bases lining up with TRBD1. In germline, CDR1 is MGHDK, CDR2 SYGVNS. CDR3 length equals 17 residues. With V trimmed by 4 bases and J by 1 base, 11 bases remained unmatched. The CDR3 reads CASSASTGKIRTDTQYF. In DNA, the CDR3 is TGTGCCAGCAGTGCCTCGACAGGGAAAATCCGCACAGATACGCAGTATTTT.

This clone turned up a few times. This chain joins TRBV28 and TRBJ1-1, with D maybe TRBD1 (5 bases). CDR3 length: 15 residues. The germline CDR1 and CDR2 sequences are MDHEN and SYDVKM. V was shortened by 2 bases and J by 0 bases, with 10 bases between the two germline ends. The DNA for the CDR3 is TGTGCCAGCAGTTTAGTTCGGGGGTTGAACACTGAAGCTTTCTTT. Translated, it gives CASSLVRGLNTEAFF. Based on the CDR3 plus reference TRBV28 and TRBJ1-1, the full variable domain is DVKVTQSSRYLVKRTGEKVFLECVQDMDHENMFWYRQDPGLGLRLIYFSYDVKMKEKGDIPEGYSVSREKKERFSLILESASTNQTSMYLCASSLVRGLNTEAFFGQGTRLTVV.

The chain joins TRBV4-3 to TRBJ1-2; the D gene is possibly TRBD1 (6 bases). Germline CDR1 and CDR2: LGHNA and YSLEER. The CDR3 extends over 14 amino acids. The V end lost 4 bases, the J end lost 4 bases, and 13 bases lay between the germline ends. The CDR3 bases are TGCGCCAGCAGCCCGGGGCGGACAGCCTATGGCTACACCTTC. This translates into CASSPGRTAYGYTF.

The rearrangement uses TRBV5-8 and TRBJ1-5; D remains unclear. V dropped 4 bases and J dropped 2 bases, with 19 bases sitting between them. Germline V gene data show CDR1 as SGHTS and CDR2 as YDEGEE. The CDR3 extends over 17 amino acids. The CDR3 nucleotides are TGTGCCAGCAGCCCACGAGGCCCTGACTATGGCAATCAGCCCCAGCATTTT. Translation gives CASSPRGPDYGNQPQHF.

This sequence joins TRBV2 and TRBJ1-4, with 7 positions matching TRBD1. V was clipped by 5 bases and J by 7 bases; unmatched bases: 10. CDR3 length equals 15 residues. Per the germline V gene, CDR1 is SNHLY and CDR2 is FYNNEI. CDR3 amino acids: CASSRQGGLGEKLFF. DNA of the CDR3: TGTGCCAGCAGTAGACAGGGAGGATTGGGTGAAAAACTGTTTTTT.

The chain carries TRBV7-6 and TRBJ2-7; TRBD2 matches at 12 bases. The V gene end was trimmed by 5 bases and the J gene end by 7 bases; junction bases not matched to a gene: 9. Germline assignment: CDR1 SGHVS and CDR2 FNYEAQ. The CDR3 extends over 15 amino acids. CDR3 coding DNA: TGTGCCAGCAGCAGTCTAGCGGGAGGGCCGGGTGAGCAGTACTTC. Translation: CASSSLAGGPGEQYF.

The rearrangement uses TRBV18 and TRBJ1-6; 8 bases fit TRBD1. Germline V CDR1 and CDR2: KGHSH, LQKENI. The V gene end was trimmed by 5 bases and the J gene end by 7 bases; junction bases not matched to a gene: 7. The CDR3 runs to 15 residues. CDR3 in amino acids: CASSTGQGGNSPLHF. CDR3 sequence (DNA): TGTGCCAGCTCAACCGGACAGGGTGGGAATTCACCCCTCCACTTT.

V usage is TRBV4-2 and J usage is TRBJ1-5; tentative D call: TRBD1 (5 bases). CDR1 and CDR2 from the germline V gene are LGHNA and YNFKEQ. V gave up 0 bases and J gave up 2 bases, with 11 bases separating them. The CDR3 covers 16 residues. For the CDR3, the DNA is TGTGCCAGCAGCCAAGATCGGGGGAATGGCAATCAGCCCCAGCATTTT. Residues: CASSQDRGNGNQPQHF.

The J gene is TRBJ1-1, the V gene TRBV11-2; TRBD1 agrees at 10 bases. The CDR3 runs to 14 residues. V shed 3 bases, J shed 6 bases, and the junction held 4 bases outside the gene matches. In germline, CDR1 is SGHAT, CDR2 FQNNGV. Here the CDR3 DNA reads TGTGCCAGCAGCTTGAGGGACAGGGGACCTGAAGCTTTCTTT. Its translation is CASSLRDRGPEAFF.

The gene calls are TRBV9 and TRBJ1-2; the D is unclear. V lost 2 bases to trimming and J lost 8 bases, with 13 bases between them. Germline-derived CDR1 and CDR2 are SGDLS and YYNGEE. The CDR3 is made up of 13 amino acids. CDR3 nucleotide sequence: TGTGCCAGCAGCGTCGCCGGGCCTCGGGGCTACACCTTC. As protein: CASSVAGPRGYTF.

As regards this clone: The junction differs from germline at one of its ends, possibly a read error. This chain links TRBV7-7 with TRBJ2-1; weak D call: TRBD2 (7 bases). The germline gives CDR1 SSHAT, CDR2 FNYEAQ (reference sequence). The CDR3 length is 13 residues. This CDR3 reads CASSTGRDNEQFF. As DNA, the CDR3 is TGTGCTAGCAGTACAGGGAGGGACAATGAGCAGTTCTTC.

The rearrangement joins TRBV5-6 to TRBJ2-7, with 12 bases matching TRBD1. Germline CDR1 SGHDT, CDR2 YYEEEE. Trimming cost V 1 base and J 2 bases; bases outside gene matches: 10. This CDR3 region has 18 residues. CDR3 nucleotides: TGTGCCAGCAGCTTGTTTACCGGGACAGGGGGCCCTCCCTACGAGCAGTACTTC. Residues: CASSLFTGTGGPPYEQYF.

This clone was seen a single time. The chain recombines TRBV11-2 with TRBJ1-3; D is unresolved. The CDR3 is 16 residues long. Germline-derived CDR1 and CDR2 are SGHAT and FQNNGV. The germline V and J ends were trimmed by 5 bases and 0 bases, with 14 bases remaining between them. The DNA of the CDR3 is TGTGCCAGCAGCGCCAGGTCATCGTCCTCTGGAAACACCATATATTTT. Protein sequence: CASSARSSSSGNTIYF.

The chain employs TRBV30 and TRBJ2-7; D is possibly TRBD2 (6 bases). Germline CDR1 is GTSNPN and CDR2 is SVGIG (reference sequence). The V and J ends lost 4 bases and 5 bases respectively, with 15 bases between them. The CDR3 is 13 amino acids. The CDR3 sequence: CAWTPRSGDEQYF. The DNA for the CDR3 is TGTGCCTGGACCCCACGATCGGGGGACGAGCAGTACTTC.

The V gene is TRBV2, the J gene TRBJ2-6; D ambiguous. Trimming took off 6 bases at V and 4 bases at J, with 10 bases between the two ends. The CDR3 runs to 14 residues. Germline V gives CDR1 SNHLY, CDR2 FYNNEI. The chain's CDR3 is CASRLQPGANVLTF. The CDR3 coding sequence is TGTGCCAGCAGACTACAGCCGGGGGCCAACGTCCTGACTTTC.

The V call is TRBV5-6, the J call TRBJ2-3; maybe TRBD1 (6 bases). Trimming left V 1 base short and J 0 bases short, with 6 bases between. This CDR3 is 14 amino acids long. The germline V gene encodes CDR1 SGHDT and CDR2 YYEEEE. The CDR3 nucleotides are TGTGCCAGCAGCTTGACAGGGAGCACAGATACGCAGTATTTT. The encoded protein is CASSLTGSTDTQYF.

The rearrangement uses TRBV6-6 and TRBJ2-7; 10 nucleotides agree with TRBD1. The germline V gene encodes CDR1 MNHNY and CDR2 SVGAGI (reference sequence). This CDR3 spans 15 amino acids. Trimming took 4 bases from V and 7 from J; bases not matched to a gene: 10. CDR3 nucleotides: TGTGCCAGCAGTTCCCTTAGACAGGGGGCCTGGGAGCAGTACTTC. Protein sequence: CASSSLRQGAWEQYF.

CDR3 coding DNA: TGTGCCAGCAGCTTATTCTCTTCCGGGACAGGCTACGAGCAGTACTTC. Translating it yields CASSLFSSGTGYEQYF. This chain connects TRBV7-6 to TRBJ2-7; 8 bases are shared with TRBD1. This CDR3 is built from 16 residues. With 2 bases clipped from V and 3 bases from J, the junction kept 9 bases outside the gene matches. The germline V gene has CDR1 SGHVS and CDR2 FNYEAQ.

The chain carries TRBV5-4 and TRBJ2-6; either TRBD1 or TRBD2 may supply D (6 bases each). The CDR3 extends over 16 amino acids. Trimming took 1 base from V and 4 from J, leaving 12 bases between them. Germline CDR1 is SGHNT and CDR2 is YYREEE (reference sequence). The CDR3 region is CASSLNSGAGANVLTF. The CDR3 DNA reads TGTGCCAGCAGCTTGAATTCGGGGGCAGGGGCCAACGTCCTGACTTTC.

The V gene is TRBV6-6, the J gene TRBJ2-1, with 8 bases fitting TRBD1. The CDR3 spans 14 residues. Germline CDR1 and CDR2: MNHNY and SVGAGI (reference sequence). The ends lost 7 bases at V and 5 bases at J; junction bases unmatched: 7. The CDR3 DNA is TGTGCCAGCATCTCCCGGGACAGGAACAATGAGCAGTTCTTC. Its protein product is CASISRDRNNEQFF.

This clone was detected a few times. In DNA, the CDR3 is TGCAGCGTTGAAGATCTCACAGGGCTCGGCTATGGCTACACCTTC. Translating it yields CSVEDLTGLGYGYTF. The chain joins TRBV29-1 to TRBJ1-2; possible D gene TRBD1, 6 bases. The ends were cut back, 0 bases at V and 4 bases at J, with 15 bases in the middle. Germline V CDR1 and CDR2: SQVTM, ANQGSEA. The CDR3 has 15 amino acids.

The chain carries TRBV19 and TRBJ2-4, with 7 nucleotides matching TRBD1. Germline CDR1 reads LNHDA; CDR2 reads SQIVND (reference sequence). The CDR3 totals 13 residues. V was clipped by 4 bases and J by 9 bases; unmatched bases: 6. The CDR3 DNA sequence: TGTGCCAGTAGTAAGGGGGCGCGGAGCATTCAGTACTTC. Translation gives CASSKGARSIQYF.

The chain recombines TRBV13 with TRBJ1-2; D not certain. V lost 6 bases to trimming and J lost 7 bases, with 15 bases between them. Germline CDR1 and CDR2: PRHDT and FYEKMQ (reference sequence). The CDR3 length is 13 residues. The CDR3 DNA reads as TGTGCCAGCAGTGATGTACGGGGTGGTGGCTACACCTTC. This translates into CASSDVRGGGYTF.

The J gene is TRBJ2-1, the V gene TRBV4-1; D is unclear. The CDR3 extends over 14 amino acids. The V end lost 1 base, the J end lost 9 bases, and 13 bases lay between the germline ends. Germline CDR1 reads MGHRA; CDR2 reads YSYEKL. CDR3 in DNA: TGCGCCAGCAGCCAAGTGGATCAGCGCGGTGAGCAGTTCTTC. Residues: CASSQVDQRGEQFF.

The chain has TRBV7-8 and TRBJ1-3; D is unresolved. With 5 bases removed from V and 0 bases from J, the gap between germline ends came to 11 bases. Germline V gene sequence: CDR1 SGHVS, CDR2 FQNEAQ. The CDR3 length is 15 residues. The CDR3 DNA reads as TGTGCCAGCAGCCCCCTAGGGAGCTCTGGAAACACCATATATTTT. It translates to CASSPLGSSGNTIYF.